This TCR beta chain stems from a study of OX40 agonist ivuxolimab in advanced cancers. Sequencing was performed with immunoSEQ multiplex PCR; in TCRdb, only in-frame clones are kept and a portion is missing. The sample includes tens of thousands of clones, roughly 86% of them seen just once. The CDR3 is 14 residues long. Germline values: CDR1 ENHRY, CDR2 SYGVKD. V dropped 0 bases and J dropped 2 bases, with 8 bases sitting between them. Sequenced material: CD4+ or CD8+ T cells sorted from blood, taken in a trial of the OX40 agonist ivuxolimab. The J gene is TRBJ2-7, the V gene TRBV10-3; D unclear. The receptor was isolated from an adult with an advanced solid tumor such as melanoma, head and neck, liver or kidney cancer. CDR3 protein: CAISESFTTYEQYF. DNA of the CDR3: TGTGCCATCAGTGAGTCGTTTACGACCTACGAGCAGTACTTC.